This T cell receptor (beta chain) was captured in a study of breast tumors, draining lymph nodes, adjacent tissues. There are many counts of this clonotype. Its antigen is still unknown. Study findings and constraints: Compared with lymph nodes, tumors were less diverse; compared with nontumor tissue, more. Luminal-like breast cancer showed significantly greater tumor-nontumor repertoire similarity than basal-like breast cancer did. That most tumor T cells come from lymph nodes remained unproven.

In TCRdb, the multiplex PCR reads were re-called with MiXCR into one record per CDR3 protein. The sample shows about 200,000 distinct CDR3 sequences, approximately 33% of them seen only once. The lymph nodes were axillary draining lymph nodes from breast cancer patients. The V gene lost 3 bases and the J gene lost 7 bases, with 12 bases spanning the gap. The CDR3 has 14 amino acids. The TCR sequence derives from a female donor with breast cancer. Some clones in this sample may be carry-over from other donors' samples. The chain combines TRBV12-3 or TRBV12-4 with TRBJ1-4; TRBD1 is a possible D gene (5 bases). Sequencing was carried out using axillary lymph node tissue. Here the CDR3 DNA reads TGTGCCAGCAGTTTGGCAGGGATGGGTGAAAAACTGTTTTTT. Its protein is CASSLAGMGEKLFF.